The 20 T cell receptor beta chains listed next were all sequenced from one sample in a study of human T cells and chemical hapten exposure. Time point described: patch test 1, 2 weeks after DPC sensitization. Treatment of the sample: therapeutic diphenylcyclopropenone sensitization with weekly scalp DPC. Unfractionated whole blood was the source of the extracted total RNA. TCRdb processed the RACE reads anew with MiXCR; each CDR3 protein has one entry. Of approximately 52,000 distinct CDR3 sequences in the sample, about 11% are singletons; the top ten hold around 2%. The source material was whole blood, sampled in connection with sensitization to the hapten diphenylcyclopropenone (DPC). The receptor source for this set is a woman aged 40 to 50 with alopecia areata. Some clones in this sample may be carry-over from other donors' samples.

The V call is TRBV6-2 or TRBV6-3, the J call TRBJ1-5; D is undetermined. The V end lost 4 bases, the J end lost 2 bases, and 12 bases lay between the germline ends. The germline gives CDR1 MNHEY, CDR2 SVGEGT. The CDR3 covers 15 residues. CDR3 region: CASSLEGKGNQPQHF. CDR3 sequence (DNA): TGTGCCAGCAGTTTAGAAGGGAAGGGCAATCAGCCCCAGCATTTT.

With regard to this clonotype: Its ends do not fully match the called genes, so a read error is possible. The rearrangement links TRBV11-3 to TRBJ2-1; 12 bases line up with TRBD2. CDR1 SGHNT and CDR2 YENEEA come from the germline V gene. There are 17 residues in the CDR3. The CDR3 region is CANSPRGLAGGSNEQFF. CDR3 nucleotides: TGTGCCAACAGCCCCCGCGGTCTAGCGGGAGGGAGCAATGAGCAGTTCTTC.

The chain couples TRBV10-3 to TRBJ2-2, with D uncertain. The ends were cut back, 3 bases at V and 6 bases at J, with 14 bases in the middle. Germline V gene data show CDR1 as ENHRY and CDR2 as SYGVKD. The CDR3 contains 15 residues. CDR3 DNA sequence: TGTGCCATCAGTGAAGGGCCCTTTAACGCCGGGGAGCTGTTTTTT. It yields the protein CAISEGPFNAGELFF.

This clonotype was observed a handful of times. V is TRBV5-1 and J is TRBJ2-1; the match to TRBD1 covers 11 bases. The length of the CDR3 is 16 residues. CDR1 and CDR2 (germline): SGHRS, YFSETQ. V was clipped by 4 bases and J by 8 bases; unmatched bases: 11. CDR3 region: CASSRAGQGAGDEQFF. The CDR3 region has the DNA TGCGCCAGCAGCCGGGCCGGACAGGGGGCAGGAGATGAGCAGTTCTTC.

The chain couples TRBV3-1 to TRBJ2-4; 8 bases match TRBD2. Losses at the gene ends were 0 bases for V and 6 bases for J; bases not matched to a gene: 1. Germline-derived CDR1 and CDR2 are LGHDT and YNNKEL (reference sequence). The CDR3 runs 14 residues. The CDR3 is CASSQDLAGNIQYF. CDR3 DNA sequence: TGTGCCAGCAGCCAAGACCTAGCGGGAAACATTCAGTACTTC.

The chain is built from TRBV11-2 and TRBJ1-1, with D possibly being TRBD1 (5 bases). Germline V gives CDR1 SGHAT, CDR2 FQNNGV. The CDR3 is made up of 13 amino acids. Trimming cost V 5 bases and J 5 bases, with 12 bases left between them. CDR3 in amino acids: CASSQRGGTEAFF. The DNA of the CDR3 is TGTGCCAGCAGCCAGCGGGGGGGGACTGAAGCTTTCTTT.

This clonotype was observed at least ten times. The chain links TRBV2 to TRBJ1-1, with D possibly matching TRBD1 (5 bases). The V and J ends lost 3 bases and 0 bases respectively, with 8 bases between them. The CDR3 consists of 14 residues. The V gene's germline CDR1 is SNHLY and CDR2 FYNNEI. CDR3 DNA sequence: TGTGCCAGCAGTGACTGGGGGATGAACACTGAAGCTTTCTTT. Amino acids: CASSDWGMNTEAFF.

This clonotype has more than one count but fewer than ten. The V and J genes are TRBV4-3 and TRBJ1-5, with D possibly matching TRBD1 (5 bases). This CDR3 is built from 14 residues. The ends were cut back, 0 bases at V and 7 bases at J, with 10 bases in the middle. Germline CDR1 reads LGHNA; CDR2 reads YSLEER. The CDR3 nucleotides read TGCGCCAGCAGCCAAGACTCCGGGACCCAGCCCCAGCATTTT. Its protein product is CASSQDSGTQPQHF.

CDR3 region: CSARDEVSYNSPLHF. The CDR3 nucleotides are TGCAGTGCTAGAGATGAGGTCTCCTATAATTCACCCCTCCACTTT. The chain uses TRBV20-1 and TRBJ1-6; no firm D call. The CDR3 has 15 residues. Germline V gene sequence: CDR1 DFQATT, CDR2 SNEGSKA (reference sequence). The germline V and J ends were trimmed by 0 bases and 0 bases, with 6 bases remaining between them.

This clonotype was observed at least ten times. J is TRBJ1-6 and V is TRBV6-5; 8 bases match TRBD1. Germline trimming cut 6 bases from V and 0 bases from J; bases unmatched to any gene: 4. The CDR3 loop spans 16 amino acids. CDR1 MNHEY and CDR2 SVGAGI come from the germline V gene. Here the CDR3 reads CASRDGTGSYNSPLHF. DNA for the CDR3: TGTGCCAGCAGAGATGGGACAGGCTCCTATAATTCACCCCTCCACTTT.

This clonotype has ten or more counts. The rearrangement uses TRBV29-1 and TRBJ1-5; D is perhaps TRBD1 (5 bases). CDR1 is SQVTM, CDR2 ANQGSEA, per germline. V lost 5 bases, J lost 0 bases, and 8 bases lay in between. This CDR3 spans 13 amino acids. The CDR3 loop is CSVSGNSNQPQHF. The CDR3 bases are TGCAGCGTTTCAGGGAATAGCAATCAGCCCCAGCATTTT.

This clonotype has more than one count but fewer than ten. The chain uses TRBV7-2 and TRBJ2-7, with a possible D match to TRBD1 (6 bases). Between the trimmed V and J ends, which lost 5 bases and 4 bases, there was a span of 15 bases. The CDR3 contains 14 residues. Looked up from germline, CDR1 is SGHTA and CDR2 is FQGNSA. The chain's CDR3 is CASSPGRTGYEQYF. For the CDR3, the DNA is TGTGCCAGCAGCCCGGGACGCACAGGGTACGAGCAGTACTTC.

This clonotype showed up many times. CDR3 residues: CASSYSTGGLETQYF. CDR3 in DNA: TGTGCCAGCAGTTACTCGACAGGGGGTTTGGAGACCCAGTACTTC. V is TRBV6-2 or TRBV6-3 and J is TRBJ2-5, with 9 bases matching TRBD1. Germline V gives CDR1 MNHEY, CDR2 SVGEGT. The CDR3 length is 15 residues. J gave up 5 bases and V 0 bases, and 4 bases lay outside the gene matches.

J is TRBJ2-7 and V is TRBV12-3 or TRBV12-4; D possibly corresponds to TRBD2 (6 bases). The CDR3 runs 13 residues. Trimming stripped 6 bases from V and 5 bases from J, with 14 bases between. The CDR3 loop is CASSSSGGHEQYF. In nucleotides, the CDR3 is TGTGCCAGCAGCTCCTCCGGAGGGCACGAGCAGTACTTC.

By sample share, this clonotype is medium-sized. In DNA form, the CDR3 reads TGTGCCAGCAGCTCCGGACTAACCTACAATGAGCAGTTCTTC. Amino acids: CASSSGLTYNEQFF. This rearrangement joins TRBV11-2 to TRBJ2-1; TRBD2 might be the D (6 bases). In germline, CDR1 is SGHAT, CDR2 FQNNGV. The CDR3 is 14 amino acids. The germline V and J ends were trimmed by 4 bases and 2 bases, with 9 bases remaining between them. Based on the CDR3 plus reference TRBV11-2 and TRBJ2-1, the full variable domain is EAGVAQSPRYKIIEKRQSVAFWCNPISGHATLYWYQQILGQGPKLLIQFQNNGVVDDSQLPKDRFSAERLKGVDSTLKIQPAKLEDSAVYLCASSSGLTYNEQFFGPGTRLTVL.

The chain has TRBV30 and TRBJ1-3; D gene ambiguous. The CDR3 spans 14 residues. CDR1 is GTSNPN, CDR2 SVGIG, per germline (reference sequence). V lost 4 bases and J 4 bases, leaving 14 bases between the germline ends. In nucleotides, the CDR3 is TGTGCCTGGACCCCAGCCCGCCACGGAAACACCATATATTTT. The encoded protein is CAWTPARHGNTIYF. Supplemented by reference TRBV30 and TRBJ1-3, the full variable domain reads SQTIHQWPATLVQPVGSPLSLECTVEGTSNPNLYWYRQAAGRGLQLLFYSVGIGQISSEVPQNLSASRPQDRQFILSSKKLLLSDSGFYLCAWTPARHGNTIYFGEGSWLTVV.

This clonotype was seen at least ten times. This chain links TRBV11-2 with TRBJ2-5; 9 bases align to TRBD1. CDR3 length: 15 amino acids. After removal of 1 base from V and 6 bases from J, the junction contained 6 bases not matched to a gene. From germline, CDR1 is SGHAT and CDR2 FQNNGV. The CDR3 region is CASSLVVGTGQTQYF. DNA for the CDR3: TGTGCCAGCAGCTTAGTCGTCGGGACAGGGCAGACCCAGTACTTC.

A remark on this clonotype: A much larger clonotype is one base distant, so this may be a read error. The J gene is TRBJ2-7, the V gene TRBV6-5; D is ambiguous. CDR1 is MNHEY and CDR2 is SVGAGI in the germline V gene. V lost 5 bases and J lost 2, with 13 bases in between. This CDR3 has 14 residues. The chain's CDR3 is CASSQSEVTYEQYF. CDR3 bases: TGTGCCAGCAGTCAGAGCGAGGTTACCTACGAGCAGTACTTC.

This CDR3 reads CSAKGRNQPQHF. The DNA of the CDR3 is TGCAGTGCTAAGGGGCGGAATCAGCCCCAGCATTTT. The V call is TRBV20-1, the J call TRBJ1-5; weak D call: TRBD1 (5 bases). Trimming took 4 bases from V and 4 from J, leaving 8 bases between them. Looked up from germline, CDR1 is DFQATT and CDR2 is SNEGSKA (reference sequence). The length of the CDR3 is 12 residues.

There are many counts of this clonotype. This chain connects TRBV19 to TRBJ2-4; weak D call: TRBD2 (6 bases). The germline V gene encodes CDR1 LNHDA and CDR2 SQIVND (reference sequence). V was clipped by 3 bases and J by 7 bases, with 13 bases between them. This CDR3 region has 14 residues. This chain's CDR3 is CASSMGAGRNIQYF. The CDR3 DNA follows: TGTGCCAGTAGTATGGGCGCAGGGAGGAACATTCAGTACTTC.